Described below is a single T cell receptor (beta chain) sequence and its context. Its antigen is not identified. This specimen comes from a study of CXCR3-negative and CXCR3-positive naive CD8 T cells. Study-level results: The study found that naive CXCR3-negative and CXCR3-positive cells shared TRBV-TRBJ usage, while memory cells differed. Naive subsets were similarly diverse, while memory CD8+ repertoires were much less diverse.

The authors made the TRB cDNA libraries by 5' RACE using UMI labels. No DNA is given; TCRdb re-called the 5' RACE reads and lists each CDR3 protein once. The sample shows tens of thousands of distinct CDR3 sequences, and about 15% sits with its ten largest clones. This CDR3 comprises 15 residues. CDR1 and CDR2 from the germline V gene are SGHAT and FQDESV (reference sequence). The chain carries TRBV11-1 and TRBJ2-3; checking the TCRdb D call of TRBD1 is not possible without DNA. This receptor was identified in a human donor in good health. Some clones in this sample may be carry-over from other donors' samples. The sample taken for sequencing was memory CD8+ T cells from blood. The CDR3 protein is CASSPEWGHTDTQYF.